The 3 T cell receptor beta chains below come from one sample, sequenced in a study of OX40 agonist ivuxolimab in advanced cancers. The data were produced by immunoSEQ multiplex PCR, yet TCRdb's version contains in-frame clones alone and is incomplete. This table has about 80,000 clones, approximately 79% appearing once. Source: CD4+ or CD8+ T cells sorted from blood, taken in a trial of the OX40 agonist ivuxolimab. These receptors all stem from an adult with an advanced solid tumor such as melanoma, head and neck, liver or kidney cancer.

The V call is TRBV7-2, the J call TRBJ2-5; 8 bases agree with TRBD2. Germline loops: CDR1 SGHTA, CDR2 FQGNSA. This CDR3 region has 14 residues. V shed 1 base and J 5 bases; nucleotides not matched to a gene: 3. The CDR3 DNA is TGTGCCAGCAGCTTAGTTCCGGGAGGGGAGACCCAGTACTTC. This codes for CASSLVPGGETQYF.

This clone has a single count. This sequence joins TRBV7-8 and TRBJ2-1; 8 bases map to TRBD2. CDR3 length equals 14 residues. J was trimmed by 7 bases and V by 5 bases; bases with no gene match: 7. Germline loops: CDR1 SGHVS, CDR2 FQNEAQ. The CDR3: CASSAPGLENEQFF. CDR3 DNA sequence: TGTGCCAGCAGCGCACCGGGACTAGAAAATGAGCAGTTCTTC.

This clone was seen a single time. This chain connects TRBV11-1 to TRBJ1-4, with a possible D match to TRBD1 (5 bases). The CDR3 is made up of 19 amino acids. V lost 4 bases, J lost 5 bases, and 26 bases lay in between. Germline CDR1 reads SGHAT; CDR2 reads FQDESV (reference sequence). The CDR3 sequence: CASSSGATVPRKVNEKLFF. CDR3 nucleotides: TGTGCCAGCAGCTCTGGGGCGACTGTTCCTCGTAAGGTGAATGAAAAACTGTTTTTT. Together with reference TRBV11-1 and TRBJ1-4, the CDR3 gives the full variable domain: EAEVAQSPRYKITEKSQAVAFWCDPISGHATLYWYRQILGQGPELLVQFQDESVVDDSQLPKDRFSAERLKGVDSTLKIQPAELGDSAMYLCASSSGATVPRKVNEKLFFGSGTQLSVL.